Each of the 26 T cell receptor beta chains below was sequenced from the same sample in a study of response to subunit inactivated influenza vaccine. TCRdb re-analysed the RT-PCR reads in MiXCR, keeping a single row per CDR3 protein. The data show roughly 700,000 distinct CDR3 sequences, with approximately 13% seen just once and 5.5% to 7% held by the top ten. The source material was PBMCs from blood, sampled roughly 15 days before vaccination. The source is a man between 50 and 59 years old who received an inactivated influenza vaccine.

This chain links TRBV24-1 with TRBJ2-3; TRBD2 aligns across 9 bases. In germline, CDR1 is KGHDR, CDR2 SFDVKD. Unmatched junction bases numbered 7, after V lost 2 bases and J lost 2 bases. The CDR3 sequence is 17 residues long. CDR3 sequence reads: CATSDSRLAGYTDTQYF. The CDR3 coding sequence is TGTGCCACCAGTGATTCCCGGCTAGCGGGATACACAGATACGCAGTATTTT.

This clonotype was seen a handful of times. V gene TRBV3-1 combines with J gene TRBJ2-7; 9 nucleotides agree with TRBD2. V was pared by 1 base and J by 3 bases, with 7 bases of the junction left unmatched. The CDR3 is 16 amino acids. Germline CDR1 reads LGHDT; CDR2 reads YNNKEL (reference sequence). CDR3 DNA: TGTGCCAGCAGCCAAGGCATTAGCGGGGGAAACTACGAGCAGTACTTC. Protein sequence: CASSQGISGGNYEQYF.

This clonotype turned up a few times. This chain uses TRBV5-6 with TRBJ2-7, with a possible D match to TRBD1 (6 bases). Per germline, CDR1 SGHDT and CDR2 YYEEEE. The CDR3 has 13 amino acids. The ends were cut back, 2 bases at V and 6 bases at J, with 12 bases in the middle. CDR3 in DNA: TGTGCCAGCAGCTTAGGAAAGGGGGTCGAGCAGTACTTC. Encoded protein: CASSLGKGVEQYF. The full variable domain, in which reference TRBV5-6 and TRBJ2-7 provide the parts outside the CDR3, is DAGVTQSPTHLIKTRGQQVTLRCSPKSGHDTVSWYQQALGQGPQFIFQYYEEEERQRGNFPDRFSGHQFPNYSSELNVNALLLGDSALYLCASSLGKGVEQYFGPGTRLTVT.

CDR3 DNA: TGTGCCAGCAGCTCCTACAGACTAGCGGAGGGCTCTGGGGCCAACGTCCTGACTTTC. Its translation: CASSSYRLAEGSGANVLTF. This rearrangement joins TRBV5-6 to TRBJ2-6; 9 bases are a match to TRBD2. The V segment lost 3 bases and the J segment 0 bases; nucleotides outside the gene matches: 10. This CDR3 is built from 19 residues. Germline loops: CDR1 SGHDT, CDR2 YYEEEE.

The chain couples TRBV18 to TRBJ1-1, with D possibly TRBD1 on 6 matching bases. The germline V gene has CDR1 KGHSH and CDR2 LQKENI. The CDR3 runs 15 residues. Trimming shortened V by 3 bases and J by 0 bases, and 11 bases separated the two germline ends. The CDR3 nucleotides are TGTGCCAGCTCACCGTCCGGGGGCGTGAACACTGAAGCTTTCTTT. Its protein is CASSPSGGVNTEAFF. The whole variable domain, remainder taken from reference TRBV18 and TRBJ1-1, is NAGVMQNPRHLVRRRGQEARLRCSPMKGHSHVYWYRQLPEEGLKFMVYLQKENIIDESGMPKERFSAEFPKEGPSILRIQQVVRGDSAAYFCASSPSGGVNTEAFFGQGTRLTVV.

The genes are TRBV28 and TRBJ2-3, with D perhaps TRBD1 or TRBD2 (5 bases each). V lost 6 bases and J lost 0, with 19 bases in between. This CDR3 region has 17 residues. Germline V gene data show CDR1 as MDHEN and CDR2 as SYDVKM. DNA of the CDR3: TGTGCCAGCAGGGGACCGGGACCACCCTCTAGCACAGATACGCAGTATTTT. Translating gives CASRGPGPPSSTDTQYF.

This clonotype was counted only a few times. The chain uses TRBV28 and TRBJ2-5; 15 bases are shared with TRBD2. CDR1 is MDHEN, CDR2 SYDVKM, per germline. The CDR3 is made up of 17 amino acids. Germline trimming cut 5 bases from V and 1 base from J; bases unmatched to any gene: 5. As DNA, the CDR3 is TGTGCCAGCAGTCCGGGACTAGCGGGGGGACCCCAAGAGACCCAGTACTTC. Its translation: CASSPGLAGGPQETQYF. The complete variable domain, with remaining parts taken from reference TRBV28 and TRBJ2-5, reads DVKVTQSSRYLVKRTGEKVFLECVQDMDHENMFWYRQDPGLGLRLIYFSYDVKMKEKGDIPEGYSVSREKKERFSLILESASTNQTSMYLCASSPGLAGGPQETQYFGPGTRLLVL.

This clonotype has a count of ten or more. The chain joins TRBV9 to TRBJ2-7; perhaps TRBD1 as D (5 bases). Germline loops: CDR1 SGDLS, CDR2 YYNGEE. V was clipped by 0 bases and J by 7 bases, with 14 bases between them. The CDR3 is 14 residues long. The CDR3 sequence is CASSVGRVMGEQYF. The CDR3, as DNA: TGTGCCAGCAGCGTAGGCAGGGTGATGGGAGAGCAGTACTTC.

The chain combines TRBV5-1 with TRBJ2-1, with 10 positions matching TRBD2. Unmatched junction bases numbered 4, after V lost 2 bases and J lost 5 bases. The CDR3 has 15 residues. Per germline, CDR1 SGHRS and CDR2 YFSETQ. CDR3 protein: CASSLRGTSDNEQFF. CDR3 coding DNA: TGCGCCAGCAGCTTACGCGGGACTAGCGACAATGAGCAGTTCTTC.

The V and J genes are TRBV24-1 and TRBJ1-1, with D maybe TRBD1 (5 bases). This CDR3 is 13 amino acids long. The germline CDR1 and CDR2 sequences are KGHDR and SFDVKD. V lost 10 bases to trimming and J lost 3 bases, with 14 bases between them. CDR3 amino acids: CATQSSRDTEAFF. CDR3 nucleotides: TGTGCCACGCAGTCGTCCAGGGACACTGAAGCTTTCTTT.

This clonotype was counted ten times or more. V gene TRBV29-1 combines with J gene TRBJ2-4; D may be TRBD2 (6 bases). Trimming took off 4 bases at V and 0 bases at J, with 13 bases between the two ends. Germline V CDR1 and CDR2: SQVTM, ANQGSEA. The CDR3 has 15 residues. CDR3 protein: CSVAGGEVAKNIQYF. CDR3 coding DNA: TGCAGCGTTGCCGGGGGAGAAGTAGCCAAAAACATTCAGTACTTC.

This clonotype was observed at least ten times. The genes are TRBV5-1 and TRBJ1-4, with D perhaps TRBD1 (6 bases). V lost 5 bases and J lost 5, with 19 bases in between. The CDR3 is 16 residues long. The V gene's germline CDR1 is SGHRS and CDR2 YFSETQ. In DNA, the CDR3 is TGCGCCAGCAGAGACCCATCCACGGGGGCAAATGAAAAACTGTTTTTT. This encodes CASRDPSTGANEKLFF.

The J gene is TRBJ2-7, the V gene TRBV5-5, with 7 bases lining up with TRBD2. The CDR3 runs to 15 residues. The ends lost 0 bases at V and 1 base at J; junction bases unmatched: 4. Per germline, CDR1 SGHKS and CDR2 YYEKEE (reference sequence). The CDR3 sequence: CASSLGEGFSYEQYF. The CDR3 DNA reads as TGTGCCAGCAGCTTGGGGGAGGGGTTTTCCTACGAGCAGTACTTC.

The chain joins TRBV6-5 to TRBJ1-1; no definite D call. V was trimmed by 2 bases and J by 0 bases, leaving 7 bases between them. The CDR3 runs to 14 residues. Germline CDR1 is MNHEY and CDR2 is SVGAGI. CDR3 sequence reads: CASSYDTLNTEAFF. The CDR3 DNA is TGTGCCAGCAGTTACGACACCCTGAACACTGAAGCTTTCTTT.

This chain links TRBV28 with TRBJ1-6, with D unresolved. The CDR3 extends over 15 amino acids. Germline CDR1 MDHEN, CDR2 SYDVKM. V shed 4 bases and J shed 2 bases, with 9 bases lying between them. The CDR3 sequence is CASSSESAYNSPLHF. The CDR3 DNA follows: TGTGCCAGCAGTTCCGAGTCCGCCTATAATTCACCCCTCCACTTT.

The sample holds many counts of this clonotype. CDR3 loop: CAISENTGGIDQHF. The DNA of the CDR3 is TGTGCCATCAGTGAGAATACAGGGGGAATTGATCAGCATTTT. V gene TRBV10-3 combines with J gene TRBJ1-5; 8 bases align to TRBD1. J was trimmed by 13 bases and V by 2 bases; bases with no gene match: 10. Germline CDR1 is ENHRY and CDR2 is SYGVKD. The CDR3 covers 14 residues.

This chain links TRBV28 with TRBJ2-7; 8 nucleotides line up with TRBD2. This CDR3 has 15 amino acids. Germline CDR1 reads MDHEN; CDR2 reads SYDVKM. V gave up 5 bases and J gave up 5 bases; unmatched junction bases: 11. DNA of the CDR3: TGTGCCAGCAGTGGCGGGAGGATGGGACGGGACGAGCAGTACTTC. It specifies CASSGGRMGRDEQYF.

The chain carries TRBV6-5 and TRBJ2-5; D possibly matches TRBD1 or TRBD2 (5 bases each). CDR3 length: 13 amino acids. Germline V gene data show CDR1 as MNHEY and CDR2 as SVGAGI. With 2 bases removed from V and 4 bases from J, the gap between germline ends came to 8 bases. CDR3 coding DNA: TGTGCCAGCAGTTACCTGAGGGGAGAGACCCAGTACTTC. It specifies CASSYLRGETQYF.

The chain recombines TRBV27 with TRBJ2-1, with a possible D match to TRBD2 (5 bases). The V end was cut by 0 bases, the J end by 0 bases, with 12 bases between. Germline values: CDR1 MNHEY, CDR2 SMNVEV (reference sequence). The CDR3 is 17 amino acids. The CDR3 reads CASSLSGASNSYNEQFF. The CDR3 coding sequence is TGTGCCAGCAGTTTATCGGGTGCTAGCAACTCCTACAATGAGCAGTTCTTC.

There are a few counts of this clonotype. The chain has TRBV20-1 and TRBJ2-1, with 12 bases matching TRBD2. This CDR3 spans 13 amino acids. J was trimmed by 8 bases and V by 6 bases; bases with no gene match: 5. In germline, CDR1 is DFQATT, CDR2 SNEGSKA (reference sequence). CDR3 sequence: CSAGLAGLDEQFF. The DNA for the CDR3 is TGCAGTGCCGGACTAGCGGGGCTGGATGAGCAGTTCTTC.

This chain connects TRBV20-1 to TRBJ2-5; 7 positions match TRBD2. With 6 bases clipped from V and 4 bases from J, the junction kept 11 bases outside the gene matches. Germline CDR1 DFQATT, CDR2 SNEGSKA (reference sequence). The CDR3 runs to 14 residues. The chain's CDR3 is CSAEPAGNRETQYF. CDR3 nucleotides: TGCAGTGCGGAACCAGCGGGAAATAGAGAGACCCAGTACTTC.

This clonotype has just a few counts. The V gene is TRBV12-3 or TRBV12-4, the J gene TRBJ1-1; unclear D gene. V was shortened by 8 bases and J by 4 bases, with 14 bases between the two germline ends. CDR3 length equals 13 residues. The CDR3 region is CASGNRETTEAFF. CDR3 sequence (DNA): TGTGCCAGCGGAAACCGGGAAACCACTGAAGCTTTCTTT.

This clonotype was detected a few times. V and J are TRBV12-3 or TRBV12-4 and TRBJ2-1; D could derive from TRBD1 or TRBD2 (6 bases each). This CDR3 region has 15 residues. Trimming took 2 bases from V and 5 from J, leaving 13 bases between them. DNA of the CDR3: TGTGCCAGCAGTTTAATGGCGGGACAAAACAATGAGCAGTTCTTC. Translation: CASSLMAGQNNEQFF.

A few counts support this clonotype. The chain has TRBV6-2 or TRBV6-3 and TRBJ2-7, with 13 bases identical to TRBD2. The CDR3 is 15 amino acids. V lost 6 bases to trimming and J lost 6 bases; unmatched junction nucleotides: 8. Germline V gives CDR1 MNHEY, CDR2 SVGEGT. CDR3 DNA: TGTGCCAGCAGACTAAGGGGACTAGCGGGATTCGAGCAGTACTTC. It specifies CASRLRGLAGFEQYF.

This clonotype occurred a few times. V gene TRBV2 combines with J gene TRBJ2-1; TRBD1 aligns across 10 bases. J gave up 5 bases and V 8 bases, and 9 bases lay outside the gene matches. Per the germline V gene, CDR1 is SNHLY and CDR2 is FYNNEI. The CDR3 spans 15 residues. In nucleotides, the CDR3 is TGTGCCAGCGCTCCCCCGGGACAGGGGCACAATGAGCAGTTCTTC. This sequence encodes CASAPPGQGHNEQFF.

This chain links TRBV2 with TRBJ2-1; possible D gene TRBD1, 5 bases. The CDR3 length is 13 residues. The germline CDR1 and CDR2 sequences are SNHLY and FYNNEI. V was pared by 4 bases and J by 4 bases, with 8 bases between. CDR3 region: CASSGTPYNEQFF. Written as DNA, the CDR3 is TGTGCCAGCAGTGGGACACCGTACAATGAGCAGTTCTTC.